This T cell receptor beta chain was recorded in a study of blood T cell repertoires in COVID-19. TCRdb keeps only in-frame clones here, not all; method: immunoSEQ multiplex PCR. Of 450,000 or so clones in the sample, about 88% were seen once. This clone showed up just a few times. V was clipped by 4 bases and J by 0 bases, with 6 bases between them. The CDR3 is 13 amino acids. Looked up from germline, CDR1 is LNHDA and CDR2 is SQIVND (reference sequence). The sequence was collected from a man between 18 and 35 years old with COVID-19, enrolled during active disease. The chain recombines TRBV19 with TRBJ1-1; D is uncertain. The sample consisted of peripheral blood. The CDR3, as DNA: TGTGCCAGTAGTAGGAGTATGAACACTGAAGCTTTCTTT. Translation gives CASSRSMNTEAFF.